These 19 T cell receptor beta chains share one sample of origin, sequenced in a study of blood T cell repertoires in COVID-19. Generated by immunoSEQ multiplex PCR, the TCRdb table keeps only in-frame clones and is missing some. This table holds roughly 220,000 clones, around 87% found once. The sequenced sample consisted of peripheral blood. These receptors all stem from a man aged 55 to 70 with acute or convalescent COVID-19.

DNA of the CDR3: TGTGCCAGCAGCCAAGATGGGGGACTCCAAGAGACCCAGTACTTC. Its translation: CASSQDGGLQETQYF. The chain carries TRBV3-1 (or the pseudogene TRBV3-2) and TRBJ2-5; D possibly corresponds to TRBD2 (6 bases). The CDR3 covers 15 residues. CDR1 is LGHDT and CDR2 is YNNKEL in the germline V gene (reference sequence). V lost 0 bases and J lost 1, with 9 bases in between.

This clone has a single count. The V call is TRBV21-1, the J call TRBJ2-7; the table's D call, TRBD1, was not checked against the DNA. TRBV21-1 is recorded as a pseudogene. The CDR3 length is 16 residues. CDR3 protein: CASSKKTSTGNYEQYF. Written as DNA, the CDR3 is TGTGCCAGCAGCAAAAAGACTTCTACAGGGAACTACGAGCAGTACTTC.

This clone was seen at least ten times. The chain is built from TRBV14 and TRBJ2-7, with 12 bases that match TRBD1. Losses at the gene ends were 2 bases for V and 5 bases for J; bases not matched to a gene: 13. Germline V gene sequence: CDR1 SGHDN, CDR2 FVKESK. This CDR3 is built from 18 residues. In DNA form, the CDR3 reads TGTGCCAGCAGCCAAAACAAACTAGGGACAGGGGGCTTCCACGAGCAGTACTTC. This sequence encodes CASSQNKLGTGGFHEQYF.

This chain links TRBV12-3 or TRBV12-4 with TRBJ1-1; no reliable D call. Trimming took off 2 bases at V and 4 bases at J, with 8 bases between the two ends. This CDR3 has 13 amino acids. The CDR3 loop is CASSLSGSTEAFF. The CDR3 DNA follows: TGTGCCAGCAGTTTAAGCGGGAGCACTGAAGCTTTCTTT.

This CDR3 is CASSFGGTSYNEQFF. CDR3 sequence (DNA): TGCGCCAGCAGCTTCGGGGGGACTTCCTACAATGAGCAGTTCTTC. V usage is TRBV5-1 and J usage is TRBJ2-1; the match to TRBD2 covers 7 bases. The germline V gene has CDR1 SGHRS and CDR2 YFSETQ. The length of the CDR3 is 15 residues. After removal of 2 bases from V and 1 base from J, the junction contained 3 bases not matched to a gene.

The V call is TRBV7-3, the J call TRBJ2-5, with D unresolved. The CDR3 consists of 13 residues. CDR1 is SGHTA and CDR2 is FQGTGA in the germline V gene. V lost 4 bases, J lost 2 bases, and 8 bases lay in between. The CDR3 DNA follows: TGTGCCAGCAGCTCCGACATGCAAGAGACCCAGTACTTC. Residues: CASSSDMQETQYF.

V is TRBV18 and J is TRBJ1-1; the match to TRBD1 covers 7 bases. In germline, CDR1 is KGHSH, CDR2 LQKENI. Germline trimming cut 0 bases from V and 2 bases from J; bases unmatched to any gene: 3. This CDR3 comprises 15 residues. The CDR3 nucleotides are TGTGCCAGCTCACCACCAGGGACAGCAAACACTGAAGCTTTCTTT. This encodes CASSPPGTANTEAFF.

The chain has TRBV7-2 and TRBJ2-1, with TRBD2 identical over 8 bases. The V gene end was trimmed by 5 bases and the J gene end by 1 base; junction bases not matched to a gene: 1. The CDR3 loop spans 14 amino acids. In germline, CDR1 is SGHTA, CDR2 FQGNSA. DNA for the CDR3: TGTGCCAGCAGCCCGGGGGGGTCCTACAATGAGCAGTTCTTC. This encodes CASSPGGSYNEQFF. Based on the CDR3 plus reference TRBV7-2 and TRBJ2-1, the full variable domain is GAGVSQSPSNKVTEKGKDVELRCDPISGHTALYWYRQSLGQGLEFLIYFQGNSAPDKSGLPSDRFSAERTGGSVSTLTIQRTQQEDSAVYLCASSPGGSYNEQFFGPGTRLTVL.

The table lists this clone with a count of one. V is TRBV19 and J is TRBJ1-3; D is unresolved. V lost 4 bases and J 0 bases, leaving 10 bases between the germline ends. The V gene's germline CDR1 is LNHDA and CDR2 SQIVND (reference sequence). The CDR3 sequence is 15 residues long. CDR3: CASSTPSSSGNTIYF. The CDR3 nucleotides read TGTGCCAGTAGTACCCCGTCGAGCTCTGGAAACACCATATATTTT.

The rearrangement joins TRBV24-1 to TRBJ1-1; D might be TRBD1 (6 bases). The germline V and J ends were trimmed by 9 bases and 1 base, with 11 bases remaining between them. This CDR3 region has 13 residues. Per germline, CDR1 KGHDR and CDR2 SFDVKD. The CDR3 loop is CATQGHRNTEAFF. The CDR3 bases are TGTGCCACCCAGGGACATCGGAACACTGAAGCTTTCTTT.

This clone has a single count. As DNA, the CDR3 is TGTGCCAGCAGTCCGGAGGTTAATTCACCCCTCCACTTT. Translating gives CASSPEVNSPLHF. The chain recombines TRBV28 with TRBJ1-6, with D uncertain. V was clipped by 5 bases and J by 6 bases, with 8 bases between them. CDR1 is MDHEN and CDR2 is SYDVKM in the germline V gene. This CDR3 spans 13 amino acids.

This CDR3 reads CASSLGDRSSGNTIYF. The CDR3 DNA sequence: TGCGCCAGCAGCTTGGGGGACAGGAGCTCTGGAAACACCATATATTTT. The chain carries TRBV5-1 and TRBJ1-3; TRBD1 agrees at 8 bases. V shed 0 bases and J 0 bases; nucleotides not matched to a gene: 2. This CDR3 region has 16 residues. CDR1 and CDR2 from the germline V gene are SGHRS and YFSETQ.

This clone has just one count. The chain combines TRBV7-2 with TRBJ2-7, with D perhaps TRBD1 (6 bases). The CDR3 runs 15 residues. Germline V gene data show CDR1 as SGHTA and CDR2 as FQGNSA. V lost 5 bases and J lost 3, with 17 bases in between. The CDR3, as DNA: TGTGCCAGCAGCGCCCGGCCGGGACACCTCTACGAGCAGTACTTC. Its translation: CASSARPGHLYEQYF.

The chain combines TRBV9 with TRBJ2-6; 12 positions match TRBD1. The CDR3 is made up of 17 amino acids. The germline CDR1 and CDR2 sequences are SGDLS and YYNGEE. J was trimmed by 2 bases and V by 6 bases; bases with no gene match: 6. The CDR3 DNA reads TGTGCCAGCACACCGGGACAGGGGGCGCCTGGGGCCAACGTCCTGACTTTC. Protein product: CASTPGQGAPGANVLTF.

V is TRBV6-6 and J is TRBJ1-1; no reliable D call. This CDR3 region has 12 residues. The germline gives CDR1 MNHNY, CDR2 SVGAGI (reference sequence). The germline V and J ends were trimmed by 5 bases and 5 bases, with 9 bases remaining between them. The CDR3, as DNA: TGTGCCAGCAGTATACTAGTTACTGAAGCTTTCTTT. Translated: CASSILVTEAFF.

In the case of this clone: No conserved phenylalanine or tryptophan ends this CDR3, so it is likely a read error. The chain employs TRBV11-2 and TRBJ1-2; the D is unclear. This CDR3 has 13 residues. V lost 5 bases, J lost 8 bases, and 15 bases lay in between. Germline lookup yields CDR1 SGHAT and CDR2 FQNNGV. The CDR3 spells CASSQSGGLGYTL. The CDR3 region has the DNA TGTGCCAGCAGCCAAAGCGGCGGGTTGGGCTACACCCTC.

V is TRBV5-6 and J is TRBJ1-1; possible D gene TRBD1, 5 bases. Trimming pared 4 bases from V and 0 bases from J, leaving 13 bases between. The CDR3 contains 15 residues. CDR1 and CDR2 (germline): SGHDT, YYEEEE. CDR3 loop: CASSPGWVMNTEAFF. CDR3 bases: TGTGCCAGCAGCCCAGGGTGGGTCATGAACACTGAAGCTTTCTTT.

The chain uses TRBV30 and TRBJ1-1, with D hard to call. Germline loops: CDR1 GTSNPN, CDR2 SVGIG (reference sequence). V was clipped by 0 bases and J by 0 bases, with 17 bases between them. This CDR3 comprises 17 residues. The CDR3 coding sequence is TGTGCCTGGAGTGTGGGCTCGGTCCAAACTCTGAACACTGAAGCTTTCTTT. As protein: CAWSVGSVQTLNTEAFF. The variable domain in full, with the rest retrieved from reference TRBV30 and TRBJ1-1, is SQTIHQWPATLVQPVGSPLSLECTVEGTSNPNLYWYRQAAGRGLQLLFYSVGIGQISSEVPQNLSASRPQDRQFILSSKKLLLSDSGFYLCAWSVGSVQTLNTEAFFGQGTRLTVV.

The chain has TRBV20-1 and TRBJ1-1; D call uncertain. The germline gives CDR1 DFQATT, CDR2 SNEGSKA (reference sequence). The CDR3 sequence is 11 residues long. V was shortened by 8 bases and J by 3 bases, with 10 bases between the two germline ends. This chain's CDR3 is CSTPGDTEAFF. The CDR3 DNA is TGCAGTACACCCGGGGACACTGAAGCTTTCTTT.